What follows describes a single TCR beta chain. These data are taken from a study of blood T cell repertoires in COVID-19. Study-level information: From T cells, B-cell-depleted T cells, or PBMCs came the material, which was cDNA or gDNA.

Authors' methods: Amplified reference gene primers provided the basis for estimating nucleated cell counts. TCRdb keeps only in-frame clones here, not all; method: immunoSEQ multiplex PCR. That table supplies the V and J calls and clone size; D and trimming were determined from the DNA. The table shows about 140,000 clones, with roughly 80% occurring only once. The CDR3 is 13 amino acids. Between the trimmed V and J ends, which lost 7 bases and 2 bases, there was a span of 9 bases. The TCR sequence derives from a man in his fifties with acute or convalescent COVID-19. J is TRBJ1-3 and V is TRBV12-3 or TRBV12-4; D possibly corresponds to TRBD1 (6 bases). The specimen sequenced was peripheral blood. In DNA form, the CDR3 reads TGTGCCAGCAACAGGGTCGCTGGAAACACCATATATTTT. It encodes CASNRVAGNTIYF.